A selection of T cell receptor beta chains follows, all from one sample in a study of blood T cells in healthy people across ages. TCRdb re-analysed the 5' RACE reads in MiXCR, keeping a single row per CDR3 protein. Of 600,000 to 850,000 distinct CDR3 sequences in the sample, about 40% were seen once. The sequencing sample was made of blood. These receptors were taken from a woman aged 55-69 years in good health. Each CDR3 is given with its conserved first and last residue.

>TRBV20-1
CSEGGSQETQFF
>TRBV18
CASSPGQDAYGYTF
>TRBV20-1
CSARGLSGESDTQYF
>TRBV3-1
CASSHTGTGPYNEQFF
>TRBV3-1
CASRDGRRNTEAFF
>TRBV9
CASSNPPAGTSGRWRTDTQYF
>TRBV20-1
CSARSLAKNIQYF
>TRBV15
CATSRGQGVEKLFF
>TRBV4-2
CASSQESVGGGDQETQYF
>TRBV10-3
CAIKAPDPKETQYF
>TRBV2
CASERGPQETQYF
>TRBV28
CASSFSDYEQYF
>TRBV15
CATSRVLGTGVAYNEQFF
>TRBV20-1
CSAWGATNEKLFF
>TRBV29-1
CSVESLAVYNEQYF
>TRBV7-2
CASRLGIGIQYF
>TRBV7-9
CASSSSLSGGGEKLFF
>TRBV28
CASLNGGETGQPQHF
>TRBV3-1
CASSLDGTSESTDTQYF
>TRBV29-1
CSAFKQNMNTEAFF
>TRBV10-3
CAISEGRAGGETQYF
>TRBV4-2
CASSQRLAKNNYEQYF
>TRBV25-1
CASSDPGGLGAYNEQFF
>TRBV10-3
CAIGLALSYERYF
>TRBV7-8
CASSFQGEDTQYF
>TRBV19
CASSTGMGSYEQYF
>TRBV6-5
CASSYGTGINSPLHF
>TRBV5-6
CASSLVGGAGDTQYF
>TRBV7-9
CASSFDSKAFF
>TRBV13
CASSLGAGLNNVQFF
>TRBV30
CAAKRGFDSPLHF
>TRBV10-1
CASSEATGTGYEQYF
>TRBV14
CASSPFGLAGHNEQFF
>TRBV9
CASSAGTSGGNEVNEQFF
>TRBV29-1
CSVFFATNEKLFF
>TRBV20-1
CSARGTSGRWDEQYF
>TRBV2
CASKAARFSYNEQFF
>TRBV7-3
CASSLDRDHEQYF
>TRBV25-1
CASSDFGGMNTGELFF
>TRBV5-1
CASSLAGQSYNEQFF
>TRBV5-6
CASSLDRGAVNYGYTF
>TRBV20-1
CSARDVNNEQFF
>TRBV6-1
CAITGRGPITEAFF
>TRBV29-1
CSVQDRGGIQETQFF
>TRBV15
CATSREGYEQYF
>TRBV10-3
CAIREQGGETQYF
>TRBV12-3/TRBV12-4
CASSLDSGNYNEQFF
>TRBV7-6
CASSPYLAGEGREQYF
>TRBV27
CASRSSGELFF
>TRBV12-3/TRBV12-4
CASNARDRGNEQFF
>TRBV7-8
CVSTEGATVYEQYF
>TRBV20-1
CSAPDGKRSNQPQHF
>TRBV29-1
CSVEARLGTDTQYF
>TRBV6-4
CASTAGGPTGELFF
>TRBV20-1
CSAQRSPGGIVVNEQFF
>TRBV7-9
CASRFTMDTYEQYF
>TRBV29-1
CSVETTSRSSYNEQFF